This T cell receptor (beta chain) was found in a study of T cell changes during pregnancy in multiple sclerosis. The V end lost 8 bases, the J end lost 0 bases, and 8 bases lay between the germline ends. CDR3 size: 12 residues. The germline V gene has CDR1 LNHNV and CDR2 YYDKDF (reference sequence). Only in-frame clones appear in the TCRdb table, and some are missing; sequencing was by immunoSEQ multiplex PCR. Of 90,000 to 100,000 clones in the sample, roughly 90% were seen once. This sample comprised peripheral blood, obtained in the first trimester of pregnancy. This receptor was obtained from a female donor with multiple sclerosis, enrolled in a pregnancy study. This rearrangement joins TRBV15 to TRBJ2-7; the D gene is possibly TRBD2 (6 bases). As DNA, the CDR3 is TGTGCCACCCGCGGGGACTCCTACGAGCAGTACTTC. Translation: CATRGDSYEQYF.